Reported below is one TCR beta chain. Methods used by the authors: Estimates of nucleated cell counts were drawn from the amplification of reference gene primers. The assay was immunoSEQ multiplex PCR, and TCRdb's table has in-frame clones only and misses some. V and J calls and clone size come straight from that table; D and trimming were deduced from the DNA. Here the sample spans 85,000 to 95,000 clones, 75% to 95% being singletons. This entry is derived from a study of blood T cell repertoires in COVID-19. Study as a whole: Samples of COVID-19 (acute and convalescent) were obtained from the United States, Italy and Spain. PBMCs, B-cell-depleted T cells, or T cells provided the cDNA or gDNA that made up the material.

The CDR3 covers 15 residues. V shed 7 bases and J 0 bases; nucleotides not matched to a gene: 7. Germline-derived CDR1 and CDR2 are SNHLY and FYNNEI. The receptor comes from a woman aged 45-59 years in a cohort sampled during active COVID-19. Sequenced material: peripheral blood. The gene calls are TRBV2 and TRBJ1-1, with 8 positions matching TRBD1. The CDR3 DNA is TGTGCCAGCACCAGGACAGGGCAAATGAACACTGAAGCTTTCTTT. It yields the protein CASTRTGQMNTEAFF.